This note documents a single T cell receptor (beta chain) sequence. What it binds is unknown. The sample originates from a study of T cell responses to AZD1222 COVID-19 vaccine. Notes on the study in general: Donors were largely white British and mainly female; clonal diversity was possibly underestimated. Epitopes outside B.1.351 and B.1.1.7 mutated regions reportedly drew nearly half of spike TCRs.

From germline, CDR1 is MDHEN and CDR2 SYDVKM. Trimming pared 2 bases from V and 2 bases from J, leaving 16 bases between. This CDR3 is built from 17 residues. The protocol was immunoSEQ multiplex PCR, while the TCRdb copy is restricted to in-frame clones and leaves out a portion. The sample has more than 70,000 clones, under 95% seen once; the top ten hold more than 25%. Analyses pooled second doses at about 4 or about 12 weeks. The genes are TRBV28 and TRBJ1-3; D unresolved. The sequence came from an adult who received the AZD1222 COVID-19 vaccine. The input for sequencing was peripheral blood, taken 28 days after the second AZD1222 dose. The CDR3 nucleotides read TGTGCCAGCAGTTTAGGCCTGAGATGGACGACTGGAAACACCATATATTTT. Encoded protein: CASSLGLRWTTGNTIYF.